This T cell receptor (beta chain) is from a study of cytotoxic CD8 clonotypes in ibrutinib-treated CLL. Repertoires were generated with immunoSEQ multiplex PCR, while TCRdb's copy carries only in-frame clones and drops some. The sample lists roughly 190,000 clones, 72% seen once, with around 15% in the top ten. To note about this clone: Its antigen is as yet unknown.

Study findings and constraints: Baseline clonality, above age-matched healthy donor levels, tracked circulating CD8+ T-cell counts.

The J segment lost 5 bases and the V segment lost 3 bases, leaving 10 bases of the junction unmatched. Germline loops: CDR1 MDHEN, CDR2 SYDVKM. The CDR3 sequence is 16 residues long. The source material was PBMCs, sampled after 24 months of ibrutinib treatment. The TCR was taken from a human donor with chronic lymphocytic leukemia. V and J are TRBV28 and TRBJ1-1; 9 bases are shared with TRBD1. The CDR3 bases are TGTGCCAGCAGTTTCACAGGGGGCGCGGGGTGGACTGAAGCTTTCTTT. Translated, it gives CASSFTGGAGWTEAFF.